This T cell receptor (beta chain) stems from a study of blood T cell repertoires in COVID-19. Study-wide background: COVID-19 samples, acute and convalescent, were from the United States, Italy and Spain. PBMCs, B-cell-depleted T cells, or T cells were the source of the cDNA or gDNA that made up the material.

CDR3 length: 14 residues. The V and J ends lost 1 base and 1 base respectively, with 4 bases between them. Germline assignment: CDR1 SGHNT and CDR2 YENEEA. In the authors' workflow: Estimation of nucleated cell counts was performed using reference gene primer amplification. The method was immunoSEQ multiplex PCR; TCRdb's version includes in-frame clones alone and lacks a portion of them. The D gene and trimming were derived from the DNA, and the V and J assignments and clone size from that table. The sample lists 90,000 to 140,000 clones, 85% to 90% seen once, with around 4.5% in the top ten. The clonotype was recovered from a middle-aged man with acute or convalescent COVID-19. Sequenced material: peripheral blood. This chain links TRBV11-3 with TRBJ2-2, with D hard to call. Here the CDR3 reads CASSLGGNTGELFF. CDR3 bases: TGTGCCAGCAGCTTAGGAGGGAACACCGGGGAGCTGTTTTTT.